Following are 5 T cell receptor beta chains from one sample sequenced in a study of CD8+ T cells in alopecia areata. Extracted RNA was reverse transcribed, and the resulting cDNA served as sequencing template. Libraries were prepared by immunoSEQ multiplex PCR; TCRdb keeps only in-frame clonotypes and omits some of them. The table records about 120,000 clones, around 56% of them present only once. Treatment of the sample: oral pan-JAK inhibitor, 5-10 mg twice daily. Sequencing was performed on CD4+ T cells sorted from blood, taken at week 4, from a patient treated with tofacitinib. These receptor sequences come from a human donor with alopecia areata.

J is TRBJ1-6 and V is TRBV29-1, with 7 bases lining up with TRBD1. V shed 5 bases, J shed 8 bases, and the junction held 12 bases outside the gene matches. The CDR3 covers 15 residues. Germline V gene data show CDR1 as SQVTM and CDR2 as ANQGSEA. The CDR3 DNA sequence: TGCAGCGTTAAAGCCAGTTCAGGGGGGGATTCACCCCTCCACTTT. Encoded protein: CSVKASSGGDSPLHF.

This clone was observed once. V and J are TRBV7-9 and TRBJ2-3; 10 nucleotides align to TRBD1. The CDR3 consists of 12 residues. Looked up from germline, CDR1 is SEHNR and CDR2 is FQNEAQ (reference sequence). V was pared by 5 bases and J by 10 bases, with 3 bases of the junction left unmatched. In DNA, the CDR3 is TGTGCCAGCAGCCTGACAGGGGGCTCGCAGTATTTT. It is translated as CASSLTGGSQYF. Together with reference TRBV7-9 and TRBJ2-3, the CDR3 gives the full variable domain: DTGVSQNPRHKITKRGQNVTFRCDPISEHNRLYWYRQTLGQGPEFLTYFQNEAQLEKSRLLSDRFSAERPKGSFSTLEIQRTEQGDSAMYLCASSLTGGSQYFGPGTRLTVL.

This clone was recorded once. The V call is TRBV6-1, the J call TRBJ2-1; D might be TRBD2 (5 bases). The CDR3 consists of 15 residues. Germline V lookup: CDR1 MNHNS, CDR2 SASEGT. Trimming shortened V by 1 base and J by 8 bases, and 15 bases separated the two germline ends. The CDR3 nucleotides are TGTGCCAGCAGTGAAGTGAGAGGGCGAAATGATGAGCAGTTCTTC. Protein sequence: CASSEVRGRNDEQFF.

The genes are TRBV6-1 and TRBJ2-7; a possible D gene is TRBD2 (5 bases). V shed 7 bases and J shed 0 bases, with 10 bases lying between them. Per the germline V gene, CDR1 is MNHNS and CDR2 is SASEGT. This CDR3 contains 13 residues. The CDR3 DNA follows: TGTGCCAGCACCCCGGGGAGCTCCTACGAGCAGTACTTC. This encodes CASTPGSSYEQYF.

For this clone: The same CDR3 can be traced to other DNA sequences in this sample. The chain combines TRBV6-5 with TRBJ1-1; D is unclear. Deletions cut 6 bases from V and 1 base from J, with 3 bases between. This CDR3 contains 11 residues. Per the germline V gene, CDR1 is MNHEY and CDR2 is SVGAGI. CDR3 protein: CASRGNTEAFF. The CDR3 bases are TGTGCCAGCAGAGGGAACACTGAAGCTTTCTTT.